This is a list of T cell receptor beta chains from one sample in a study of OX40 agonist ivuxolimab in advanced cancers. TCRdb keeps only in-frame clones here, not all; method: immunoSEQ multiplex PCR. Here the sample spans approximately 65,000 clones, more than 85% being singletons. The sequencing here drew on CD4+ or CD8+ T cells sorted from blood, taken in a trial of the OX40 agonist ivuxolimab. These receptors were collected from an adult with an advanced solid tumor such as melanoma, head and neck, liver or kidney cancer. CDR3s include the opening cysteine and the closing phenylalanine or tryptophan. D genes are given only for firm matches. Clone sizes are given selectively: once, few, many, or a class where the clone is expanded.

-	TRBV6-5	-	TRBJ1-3	CASLNSGNTIYF	TGTGCCAGCCTAAACTCTGGAAACACCATATATTTT
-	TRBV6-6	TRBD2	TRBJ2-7	CASSYRTSGGYEQYF	TGTGCCAGCAGTTACCGGACTAGCGGGGGGTACGAGCAGTACTTC
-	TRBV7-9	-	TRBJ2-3	CASSLQRTGTDTQYF	TGTGCCAGCAGCTTACAGCGGACGGGAACAGATACGCAGTATTTT
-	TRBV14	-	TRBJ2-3	CASSHTDTQYF	TGTGCCAGCAGCCACACAGATACGCAGTATTTT
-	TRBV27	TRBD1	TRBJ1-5	CASREQGALGQPQHF	TGTGCCAGCAGGGAACAGGGGGCGCTGGGTCAGCCCCAGCATTTT
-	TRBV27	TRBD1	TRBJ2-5	CASKHFTGTGKETQYF	TGTGCCAGCAAACACTTCACCGGGACAGGGAAAGAGACCCAGTACTTC
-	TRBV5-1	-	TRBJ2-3	CASSLDRPDTQYF	TGCGCCAGCAGCTTAGACCGGCCAGATACGCAGTATTTT
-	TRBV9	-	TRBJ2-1	CASSVRGVREQFF	TGTGCCAGCAGCGTACGAGGGGTGAGGGAGCAGTTCTTC
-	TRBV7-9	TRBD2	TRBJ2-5	CASSLGTRQKETQYF	TGTGCCAGCAGCTTAGGGACTAGGCAAAAAGAGACCCAGTACTTC
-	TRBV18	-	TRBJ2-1	CASSPGPYNEQFF	TGTGCCAGCTCACCAGGACCGTACAATGAGCAGTTCTTC
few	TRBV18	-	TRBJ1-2	CASSRTVNYGYTF	TGTGCCAGCTCCCGCACAGTGAACTATGGCTACACCTTC
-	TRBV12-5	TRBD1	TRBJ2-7	CASVRGGDYYEQYF	TGTGCTAGTGTACGAGGGGGCGACTACTACGAGCAGTACTTC
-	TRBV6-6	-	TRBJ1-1	CASSYSEGGTEAFF	TGTGCCAGCAGTTACTCTGAGGGGGGCACTGAAGCTTTCTTT
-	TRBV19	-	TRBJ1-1	CASSLERDTEAFF	TGTGCCAGTAGTCTGGAGAGAGACACTGAAGCTTTCTTT
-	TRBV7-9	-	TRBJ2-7	CASSGSRANYEQYF	TGTGCCAGCAGCGGATCGAGGGCGAACTACGAGCAGTACTTC
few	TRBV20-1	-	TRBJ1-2	CSAPRVGGYTF	TGCAGTGCTCCCCGGGTGGGTGGCTACACCTTC
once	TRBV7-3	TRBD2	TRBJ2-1	CASSPGLATKNEQFF	TGTGCCAGCAGCCCTGGACTAGCGACTAAAAATGAGCAGTTCTTC